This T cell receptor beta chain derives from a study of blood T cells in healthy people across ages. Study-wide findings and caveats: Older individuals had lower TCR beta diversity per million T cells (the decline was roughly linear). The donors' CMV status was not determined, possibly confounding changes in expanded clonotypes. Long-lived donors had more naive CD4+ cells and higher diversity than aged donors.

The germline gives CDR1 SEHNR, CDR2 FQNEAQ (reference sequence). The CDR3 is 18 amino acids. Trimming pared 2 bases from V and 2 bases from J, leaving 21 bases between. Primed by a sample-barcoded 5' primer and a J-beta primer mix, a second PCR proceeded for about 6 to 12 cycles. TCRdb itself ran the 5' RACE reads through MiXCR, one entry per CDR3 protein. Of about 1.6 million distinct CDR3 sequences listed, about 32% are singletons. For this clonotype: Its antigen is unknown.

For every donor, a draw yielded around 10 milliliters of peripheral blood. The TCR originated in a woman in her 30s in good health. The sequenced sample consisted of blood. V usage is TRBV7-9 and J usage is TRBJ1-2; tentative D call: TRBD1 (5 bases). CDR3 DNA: TGTGCCAGCAGCTTAATCCCGCTACTCCGACAGCCGAACTATGGCTACACCTTC. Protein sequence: CASSLIPLLRQPNYGYTF. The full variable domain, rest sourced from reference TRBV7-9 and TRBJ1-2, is DTGVSQNPRHKITKRGQNVTFRCDPISEHNRLYWYRQTLGQGPEFLTYFQNEAQLEKSRLLSDRFSAERPKGSFSTLEIQRTEQGDSAMYLCASSLIPLLRQPNYGYTFGSGTRLTVV.